The text below deals with one TCR beta chain. Germline V lookup: CDR1 SGDLS, CDR2 YYNGEE. This CDR3 is 15 amino acids long. The V and J ends lost 1 base and 4 bases, in that order; junction bases with no gene match: 4. The data derive from a study of OX40 agonist ivuxolimab in advanced cancers. Some clones are missing from TCRdb's copy, which holds only in-frame ones; the method was immunoSEQ multiplex PCR. The sample contains more than 20,000 clones, 83% of which appear only once. The sample was CD4+ or CD8+ T cells sorted from blood, taken in a trial of the OX40 agonist ivuxolimab. The chain combines TRBV9 with TRBJ2-3; 9 bases line up with TRBD2. The origin of this receptor is an adult with an advanced solid tumor such as melanoma, head and neck, liver or kidney cancer. CDR3 residues: CASSVTSGSADTQYF. The CDR3 nucleotides read TGTGCCAGCAGCGTAACTAGCGGGTCCGCAGATACGCAGTATTTT.